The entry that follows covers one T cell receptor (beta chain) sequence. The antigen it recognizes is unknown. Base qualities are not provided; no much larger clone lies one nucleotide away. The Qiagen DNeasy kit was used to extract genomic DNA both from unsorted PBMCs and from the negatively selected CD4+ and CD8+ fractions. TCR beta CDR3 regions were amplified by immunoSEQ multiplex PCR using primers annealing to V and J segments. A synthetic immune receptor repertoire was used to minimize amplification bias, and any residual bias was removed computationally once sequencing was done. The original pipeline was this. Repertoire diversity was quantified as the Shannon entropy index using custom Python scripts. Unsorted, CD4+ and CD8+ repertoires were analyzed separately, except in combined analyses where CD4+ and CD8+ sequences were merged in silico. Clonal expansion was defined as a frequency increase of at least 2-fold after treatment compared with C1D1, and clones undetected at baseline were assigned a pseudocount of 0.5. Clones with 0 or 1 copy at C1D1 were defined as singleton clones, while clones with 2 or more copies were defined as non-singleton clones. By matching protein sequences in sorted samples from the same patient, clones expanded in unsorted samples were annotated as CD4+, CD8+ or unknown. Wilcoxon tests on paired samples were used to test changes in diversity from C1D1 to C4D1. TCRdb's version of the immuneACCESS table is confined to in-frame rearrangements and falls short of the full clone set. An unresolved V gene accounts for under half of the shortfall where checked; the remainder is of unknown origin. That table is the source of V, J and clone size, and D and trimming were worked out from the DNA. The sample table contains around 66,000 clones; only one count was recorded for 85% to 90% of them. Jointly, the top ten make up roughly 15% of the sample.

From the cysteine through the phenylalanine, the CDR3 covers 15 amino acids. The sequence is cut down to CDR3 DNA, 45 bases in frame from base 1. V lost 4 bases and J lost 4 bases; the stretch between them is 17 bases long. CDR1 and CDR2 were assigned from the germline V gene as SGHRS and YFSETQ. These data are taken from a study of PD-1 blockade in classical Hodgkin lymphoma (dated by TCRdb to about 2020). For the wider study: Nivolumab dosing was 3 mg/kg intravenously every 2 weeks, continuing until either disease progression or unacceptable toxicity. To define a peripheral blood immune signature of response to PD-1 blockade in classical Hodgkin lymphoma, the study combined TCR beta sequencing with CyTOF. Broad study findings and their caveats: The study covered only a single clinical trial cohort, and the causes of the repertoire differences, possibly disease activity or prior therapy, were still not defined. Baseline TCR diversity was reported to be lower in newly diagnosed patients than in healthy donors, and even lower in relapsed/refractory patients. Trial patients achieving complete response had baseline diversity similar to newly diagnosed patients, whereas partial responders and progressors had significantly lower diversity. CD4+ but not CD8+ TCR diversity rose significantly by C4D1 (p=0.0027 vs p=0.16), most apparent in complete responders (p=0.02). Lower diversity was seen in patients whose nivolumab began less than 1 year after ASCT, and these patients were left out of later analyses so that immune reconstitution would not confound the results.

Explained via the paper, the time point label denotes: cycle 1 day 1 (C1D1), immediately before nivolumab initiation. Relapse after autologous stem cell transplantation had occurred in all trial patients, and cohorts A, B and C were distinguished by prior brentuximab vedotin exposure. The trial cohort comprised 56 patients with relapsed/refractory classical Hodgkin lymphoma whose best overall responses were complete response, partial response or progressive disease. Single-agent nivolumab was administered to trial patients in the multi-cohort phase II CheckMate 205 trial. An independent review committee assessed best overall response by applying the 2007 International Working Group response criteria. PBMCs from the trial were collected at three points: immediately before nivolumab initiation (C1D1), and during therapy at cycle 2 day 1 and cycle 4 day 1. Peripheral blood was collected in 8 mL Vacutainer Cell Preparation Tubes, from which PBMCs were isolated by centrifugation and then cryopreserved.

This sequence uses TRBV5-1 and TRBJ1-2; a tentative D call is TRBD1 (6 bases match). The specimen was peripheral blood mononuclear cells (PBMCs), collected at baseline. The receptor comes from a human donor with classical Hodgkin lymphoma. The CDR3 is CASSPGGQGSYGYTF. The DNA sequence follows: TGCGCCAGCAGCCCCGGGGGGCAGGGGAGCTATGGCTACACCTTC.